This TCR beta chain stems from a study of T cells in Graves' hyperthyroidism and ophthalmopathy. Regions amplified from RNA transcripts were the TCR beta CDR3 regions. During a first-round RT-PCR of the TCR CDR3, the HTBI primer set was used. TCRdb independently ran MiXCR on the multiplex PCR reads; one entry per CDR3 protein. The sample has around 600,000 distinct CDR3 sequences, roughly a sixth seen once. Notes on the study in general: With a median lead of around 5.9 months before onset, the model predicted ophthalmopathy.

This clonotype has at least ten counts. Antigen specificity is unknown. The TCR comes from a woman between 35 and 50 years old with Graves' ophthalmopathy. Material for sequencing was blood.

Here the CDR3 reads CASSSDRFRQKIQETQYF. The DNA of the CDR3 is TGTGCCAGCAGTTCCGACCGCTTTCGACAGAAAATCCAAGAGACCCAGTACTTC. The J gene is TRBJ2-5, the V gene TRBV6-1; TRBD1 might be the D (5 bases). The CDR3 sequence is 18 residues long. Trimming cost V 5 bases and J 1 base, with 23 bases left between them. CDR1 is MNHNS and CDR2 is SASEGT in the germline V gene.